Below, one T cell receptor (beta chain) is given with its context. Its antigen remains undetermined. Base qualities were left out, and no much larger clone turns up one base away. This entry comes from a study of technical replicates of blood from a handful of donors (dated by TCRdb to about 2017). From its cysteine to its phenylalanine, the CDR3 spans 14 amino acids. Here the CDR3 DNA is all that survives: 42 bases in frame from base 1. As encoded in the germline V gene, CDR1 is SGHTS while CDR2 is YDEGEE. Trimming at the junction amounts to 1 base on V and 4 bases on J, and the germline ends lie 11 bases apart. To prepare the library, the immunoSEQ multiplex PCR assay was applied. The clones in this table, taken by TCRdb from immuneACCESS, are in-frame only. Not every clone is retained; where verified, under half of the shortfall comes from an unresolved V gene, and the cause of the rest is unknown. Within this sample are about 80,000 clones, with roughly 98% of them counted one time only. The ten largest account for around 0.22% of the sample.

This TCR was sampled from a human donor in good health. Sequenced sample: T cells isolated from PBMCs. The chain links TRBV5-8 with TRBJ1-1; TRBD1 is perhaps the D gene, given 6 matching bases. This receptor has the CDR3 CASSLYREGTEAFF. The DNA sequence follows: TGTGCCAGCAGCTTGTACAGGGAGGGCACTGAAGCTTTCTTT.